The 19 T cell receptor beta chains below were found in one sample sequenced in a study of regulatory T cells in long-lasting Graves disease. The time point here: persistent/refractory GD, antithyroid drugs over 5 years with positive TRAb. Researchers made the TCR library from RNA that was extracted from PBMCs. To make TCR beta libraries, researchers used iRepertoire HTBI primers and Arm-PCR of CDR3 regions. TCRdb processed the multiplex PCR reads anew with MiXCR; each CDR3 protein has one entry. Of about 300,000 distinct CDR3 sequences in the sample, 20% to 25% were seen once. Sample: peripheral blood mononuclear cells (PBMCs), taken when the disease was refractory, from a patient treated with antithyroid drugs. The origin of the receptors is a female donor with Graves disease.

This clonotype has only a few counts. J is TRBJ2-7 and V is TRBV20-1; D remains ambiguous. The CDR3 extends over 14 amino acids. V lost 3 bases and J 2 bases, leaving 14 bases between the germline ends. Per germline, CDR1 DFQATT and CDR2 SNEGSKA (reference sequence). CDR3 sequence: CSASSGLLPYEQYF. DNA of the CDR3: TGCAGTGCTAGTTCCGGGCTTCTCCCCTACGAGCAGTACTTC.

The chain combines TRBV27 with TRBJ2-3; possible D gene TRBD2, 5 bases. The germline V and J ends were trimmed by 7 bases and 3 bases, with 8 bases remaining between them. Germline CDR1 MNHEY, CDR2 SMNVEV (reference sequence). The CDR3 consists of 12 residues. This chain's CDR3 is CASTGGTDTQYF. For the CDR3, the DNA is TGTGCCAGCACAGGAGGTACAGATACGCAGTATTTT.

V and J are TRBV6-1 and TRBJ2-2, with TRBD1 as a possible D gene (6 bases). The CDR3 contains 17 residues. Germline V gene sequence: CDR1 MNHNS, CDR2 SASEGT. V lost 10 bases to trimming and J lost 0 bases, with 21 bases between them. Written as DNA, the CDR3 is TGTGCCACTCCTACCAGGGGCCCCTCAGCGAACACCGGGGAGCTGTTTTTT. Translated: CATPTRGPSANTGELFF.

This clonotype occurred a few times. This chain links TRBV6-2 or TRBV6-3 with TRBJ1-6; 9 nucleotides align to TRBD1. The germline CDR1 and CDR2 sequences are MNHEY and SVGEGT. The CDR3 is 17 amino acids. V lost 5 bases to trimming and J lost 7 bases; unmatched junction nucleotides: 12. CDR3 region: CASSNPQGARENSPLHF. CDR3 nucleotides: TGTGCCAGCAGTAACCCACAGGGGGCGCGAGAGAATTCACCCCTCCACTTT.

V gene TRBV5-4 combines with J gene TRBJ1-2, with 7 positions matching TRBD1. Germline CDR1 reads SGHNT; CDR2 reads YYREEE (reference sequence). Unmatched junction bases numbered 7, after V lost 0 bases and J lost 5 bases. This CDR3 is built from 15 residues. CDR3 region: CASSLDQGGYYGYTF. In DNA, the CDR3 is TGTGCCAGCAGCTTGGATCAGGGGGGATATTATGGCTACACCTTC.

This clonotype was detected many times. The chain employs TRBV3-1 and TRBJ2-5; 9 bases agree with TRBD2. V shed 1 base, J shed 5 bases, and the junction held 5 bases outside the gene matches. The CDR3 has 15 residues. Germline values: CDR1 LGHDT, CDR2 YNNKEL (reference sequence). Here the CDR3 reads CASSQAPAGGETQYF. The CDR3 bases are TGTGCCAGCAGCCAAGCCCCCGCGGGAGGGGAGACCCAGTACTTC.

This rearrangement joins TRBV12-5 to TRBJ2-2; D perhaps matches TRBD1 (6 bases). The CDR3 loop spans 14 amino acids. Trimming removed 2 bases from V and 6 bases from J, with 10 bases in between. Germline CDR1 and CDR2: LGHNT and FRNRAP. As DNA, the CDR3 is TGTGCTAGTGGTTTGCCTGGGGGCCCCGGGGAGCTGTTTTTT. Its protein product is CASGLPGGPGELFF. The full variable domain, with the rest looked up from reference TRBV12-5 and TRBJ2-2, is DARVTQTPRHKVTEMGQEVTMRCQPILGHNTVFWYRQTMMQGLELLAYFRNRAPLDDSGMPKDRFSAEMPDATLATLKIQPSEPRDSAVYFCASGLPGGPGELFFGEGSRLTVL.

This clonotype was observed a handful of times. The chain combines TRBV25-1 with TRBJ2-7; TRBD2 is a possible D gene (7 bases). This CDR3 comprises 15 residues. Germline values: CDR1 MGHDK, CDR2 SYGVNS. The ends were cut back, 1 base at V and 4 bases at J, with 14 bases in the middle. The chain's CDR3 is CASSESQGRGYEQYF. CDR3 nucleotide sequence: TGTGCCAGCAGTGAATCGCAGGGGAGGGGGTACGAGCAGTACTTC.

The chain couples TRBV6-5 to TRBJ1-6; a weak D match, TRBD1 (5 bases). Per germline, CDR1 MNHEY and CDR2 SVGAGI. Between the trimmed V and J ends, which lost 0 bases and 9 bases, there was a span of 12 bases. The length of the CDR3 is 15 residues. The chain's CDR3 is CASSYSRQGSSPLHF. The CDR3, as DNA: TGTGCCAGCAGTTACTCGCGGCAGGGTAGTTCACCCCTCCACTTT.

About this clonotype: At one end the junction does not follow the germline gene, possibly because of a read error. The chain combines TRBV12-3 or TRBV12-4 with TRBJ2-1, with 9 positions matching TRBD2. This CDR3 comprises 16 residues. The CDR3 protein is CASSYRTSGLFDEQFF. The CDR3 bases are TGTGCCAGTAGTTATCGCACTAGCGGGTTGTTCGATGAGCAGTTCTTC.

The chain employs TRBV12-3 or TRBV12-4 and TRBJ2-3; the D gene is possibly TRBD1 (5 bases). V dropped 5 bases and J dropped 4 bases, with 13 bases sitting between them. CDR3 length: 14 residues. In nucleotides, the CDR3 is TGTGCCAGCAGTCCCCAGACAGACGCAGATACGCAGTATTTT. This gives the protein CASSPQTDADTQYF.

Concerning this clonotype itself: One base away lies a much larger clone, so this may be a sequencing read error. The conserved phenylalanine or tryptophan normally closing the CDR3 is absent here, so this likely arose from a read error. The chain combines TRBV12-3 or TRBV12-4 with TRBJ2-7; TRBD1 might be the D (6 bases). Trimming took 0 bases from V and 6 from J, leaving 9 bases between them. This CDR3 has 13 residues. The chain's CDR3 is CASSLAAGVEQYS. The CDR3 coding sequence is TGTGCCAGCAGTTTAGCGGCAGGGGTCGAGCAGTACTCC.

This clonotype was observed many times. The chain recombines TRBV28 with TRBJ2-2; TRBD1 matches at 7 bases. Trimming removed 5 bases from V and 1 base from J; junction bases left unmatched: 7. Germline loops: CDR1 MDHEN, CDR2 SYDVKM. The CDR3 has 16 residues. The CDR3 loop is CASSGPTGRNTGELFF. CDR3 coding DNA: TGTGCCAGCAGTGGACCGACAGGGCGGAACACCGGGGAGCTGTTTTTT.

This clonotype has a count of ten or more. The V and J genes are TRBV11-1 and TRBJ1-2; maybe TRBD1 (6 bases). This CDR3 is 13 amino acids long. The V end was cut by 2 bases, the J end by 6 bases, with 10 bases between. Germline assignment: CDR1 SGHAT and CDR2 FQDESV (reference sequence). CDR3 DNA: TGTGCCAGCAGCTTAAGTGCAGGGGATGGCTACACCTTC. Residues: CASSLSAGDGYTF.

This clonotype showed up just a few times. The chain joins TRBV24-1 to TRBJ1-1, with 10 bases matching TRBD1. This CDR3 has 12 amino acids. CDR1 is KGHDR, CDR2 SFDVKD, per germline. Trimming at V came to 4 bases and at J to 11 bases, leaving 3 bases not matched to a gene. The CDR3 here is CATSDPDRGAFF. The CDR3 nucleotides are TGTGCCACCAGTGACCCGGACAGGGGGGCTTTCTTT.

This clonotype showed up many times. The chain combines TRBV15 with TRBJ1-2; D is ambiguous. The CDR3 has 13 amino acids. Germline loops: CDR1 LNHNV, CDR2 YYDKDF (reference sequence). V was shortened by 3 bases and J by 2 bases, with 7 bases between the two germline ends. The CDR3 bases are TGTGCCACCAGCAGGGACGGCAACTATGGCTACACCTTC. Amino acid sequence: CATSRDGNYGYTF.

The J gene is TRBJ2-4, the V gene TRBV27; the D is unclear. Germline V gene sequence: CDR1 MNHEY, CDR2 SMNVEV (reference sequence). Trimming left V 2 bases short and J 2 bases short, with 4 bases between. The CDR3 spans 13 residues. The CDR3 spells CASSLGTKNIQYF. The CDR3 DNA is TGTGCCAGCAGTTTAGGTACCAAAAACATTCAGTACTTC.

The chain has TRBV7-2 and TRBJ1-6, with 8 bases lining up with TRBD1. Germline CDR1 and CDR2: SGHTA and FQGNSA. This CDR3 has 14 residues. The V gene end was trimmed by 6 bases and the J gene end by 7 bases; junction bases not matched to a gene: 5. CDR3 loop: CASSYRTGNSPLHF. DNA for the CDR3: TGTGCCAGCAGTTATCGGACAGGGAATTCACCCCTCCACTTT.

This clonotype was found a few times. This rearrangement joins TRBV20-1 to TRBJ2-7, with 7 bases aligning to TRBD2. The V gene's germline CDR1 is DFQATT and CDR2 SNEGSKA (reference sequence). After removal of 2 bases from V and 0 bases from J, the junction contained 7 bases not matched to a gene. This CDR3 contains 15 residues. In DNA form, the CDR3 reads TGCAGTGCTAGACCTAGCGGAAAGAGCTCCTACGAGCAGTACTTC. It specifies CSARPSGKSSYEQYF.